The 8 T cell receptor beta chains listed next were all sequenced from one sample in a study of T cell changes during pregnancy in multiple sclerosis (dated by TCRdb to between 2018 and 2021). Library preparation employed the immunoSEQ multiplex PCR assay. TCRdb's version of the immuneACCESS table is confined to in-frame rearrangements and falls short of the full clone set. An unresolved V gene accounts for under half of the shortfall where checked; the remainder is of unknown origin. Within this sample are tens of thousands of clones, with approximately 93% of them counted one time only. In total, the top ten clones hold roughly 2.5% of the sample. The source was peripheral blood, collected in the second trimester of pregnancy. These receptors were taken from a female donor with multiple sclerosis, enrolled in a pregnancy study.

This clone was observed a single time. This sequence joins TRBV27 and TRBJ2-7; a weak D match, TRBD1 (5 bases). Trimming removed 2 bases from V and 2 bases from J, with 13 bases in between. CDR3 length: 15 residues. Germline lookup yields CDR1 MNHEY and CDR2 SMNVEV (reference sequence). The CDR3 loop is CASSLRQSYTYEQYF. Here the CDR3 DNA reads TGTGCCAGCAGTTTACGACAGAGTTACACCTACGAGCAGTACTTC.

The DNA of the CDR3 is TGTGCCAGCAGCGTAGGGGCAGGGGGAGCCAAAAACATTCAGTACTTC. It translates to CASSVGAGGAKNIQYF. The chain is built from TRBV9 and TRBJ2-4; TRBD1 aligns across 7 bases. This CDR3 is 16 amino acids long. The trim removed 0 bases at V and 0 bases at J, leaving 3 bases unmatched. Per germline, CDR1 SGDLS and CDR2 YYNGEE.

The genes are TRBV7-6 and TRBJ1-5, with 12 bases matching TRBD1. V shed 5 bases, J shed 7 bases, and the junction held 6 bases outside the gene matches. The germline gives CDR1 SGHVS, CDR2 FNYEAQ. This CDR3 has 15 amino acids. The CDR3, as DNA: TGTGCCAGCAGCAGCGGGACAGGGGGCGCCCAGCCCCAGCATTTT. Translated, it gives CASSSGTGGAQPQHF.

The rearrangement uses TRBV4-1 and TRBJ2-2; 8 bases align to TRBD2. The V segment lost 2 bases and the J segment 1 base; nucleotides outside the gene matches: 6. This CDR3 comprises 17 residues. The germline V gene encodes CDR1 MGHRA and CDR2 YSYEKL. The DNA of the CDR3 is TGCGCCAGCAGCCAACCGCGACTAGCGCGGAACACCGGGGAGCTGTTTTTT. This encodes CASSQPRLARNTGELFF.

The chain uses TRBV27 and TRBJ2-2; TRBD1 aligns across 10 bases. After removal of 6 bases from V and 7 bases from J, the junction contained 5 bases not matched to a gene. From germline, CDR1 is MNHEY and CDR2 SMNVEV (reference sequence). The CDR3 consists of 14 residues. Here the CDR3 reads CASSLGTGVGELFF. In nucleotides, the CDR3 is TGTGCCAGCAGCCTGGGGACAGGGGTCGGGGAGCTGTTTTTT.

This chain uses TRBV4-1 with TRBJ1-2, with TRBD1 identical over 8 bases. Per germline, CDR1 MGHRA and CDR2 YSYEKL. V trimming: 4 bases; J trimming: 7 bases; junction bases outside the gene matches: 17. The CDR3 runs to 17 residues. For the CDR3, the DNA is TGCGCCAGCAGCCCTTCGGGGCAGGGGGCAATTGATGGTGGCTACACCTTC. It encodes CASSPSGQGAIDGGYTF.

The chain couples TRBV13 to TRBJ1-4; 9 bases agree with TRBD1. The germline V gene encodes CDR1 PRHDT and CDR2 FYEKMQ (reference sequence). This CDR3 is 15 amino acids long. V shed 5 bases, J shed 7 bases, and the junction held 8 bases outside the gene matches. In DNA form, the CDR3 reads TGTGCCAGCAGCCAACGACAGGGGGGGGGTGAAAAACTGTTTTTT. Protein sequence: CASSQRQGGGEKLFF.

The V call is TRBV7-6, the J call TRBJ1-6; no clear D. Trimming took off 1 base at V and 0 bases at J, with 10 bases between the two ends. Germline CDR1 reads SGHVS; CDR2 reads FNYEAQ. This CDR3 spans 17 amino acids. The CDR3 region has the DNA TGTGCCAGCAGCTTAGATACTACAAGCTCCTATAATTCACCCCTCCACTTT. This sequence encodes CASSLDTTSSYNSPLHF.